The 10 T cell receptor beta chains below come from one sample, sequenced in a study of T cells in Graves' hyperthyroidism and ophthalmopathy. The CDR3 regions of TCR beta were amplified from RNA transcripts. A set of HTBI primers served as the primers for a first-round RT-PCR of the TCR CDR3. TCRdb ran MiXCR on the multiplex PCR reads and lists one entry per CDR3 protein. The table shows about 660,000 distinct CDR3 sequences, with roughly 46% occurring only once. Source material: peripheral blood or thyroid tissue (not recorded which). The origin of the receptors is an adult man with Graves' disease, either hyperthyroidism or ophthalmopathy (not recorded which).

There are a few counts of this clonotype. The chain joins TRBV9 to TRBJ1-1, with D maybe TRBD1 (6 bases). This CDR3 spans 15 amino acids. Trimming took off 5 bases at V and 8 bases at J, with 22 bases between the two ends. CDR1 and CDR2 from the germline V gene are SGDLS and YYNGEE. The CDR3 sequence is CASSLGPLQGLEAFF. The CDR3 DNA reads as TGTGCCAGCAGTCTAGGGCCCTTACAGGGACTAGAAGCTTTCTTT. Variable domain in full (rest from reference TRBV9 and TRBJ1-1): DSGVTQTPKHLITATGQRVTLRCSPRSGDLSVYWYQQSLDQGLQFLIQYYNGEERAKGNILERFSAQQFPDLHSELNLSSLELGDSALYFCASSLGPLQGLEAFFGQGTRLTVV.

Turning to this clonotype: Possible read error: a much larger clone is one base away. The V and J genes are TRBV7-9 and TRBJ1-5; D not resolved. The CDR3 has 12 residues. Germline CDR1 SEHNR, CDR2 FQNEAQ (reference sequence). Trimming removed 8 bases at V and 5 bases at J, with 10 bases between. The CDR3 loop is CASPTVDQPQHF. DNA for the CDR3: TGTGCCAGCCCCACTGTTGATCAGCCCCAGCATTTT.

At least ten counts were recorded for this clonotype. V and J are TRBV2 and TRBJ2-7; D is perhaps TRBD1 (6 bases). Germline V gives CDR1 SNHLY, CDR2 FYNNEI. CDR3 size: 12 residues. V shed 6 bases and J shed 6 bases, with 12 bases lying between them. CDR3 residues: CASSPDSGEQYF. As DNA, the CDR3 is TGTGCCAGCAGCCCGGACAGCGGCGAGCAGTACTTC. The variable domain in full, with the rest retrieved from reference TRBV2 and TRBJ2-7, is EPEVTQTPSHQVTQMGQEVILRCVPISNHLYFYWYRQILGQKVEFLVSFYNNEISEKSEIFDDQFSVERPDGSNFTLKIRSTKLEDSAMYFCASSPDSGEQYFGPGTRLTVT.

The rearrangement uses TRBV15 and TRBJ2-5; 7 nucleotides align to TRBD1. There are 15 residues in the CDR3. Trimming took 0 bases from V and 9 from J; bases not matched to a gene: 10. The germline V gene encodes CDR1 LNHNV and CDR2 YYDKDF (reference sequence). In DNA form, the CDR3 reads TGTGCCACCAGCAGAGACGGACAGGCAAATCAGCCCCAGTACTTC. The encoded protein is CATSRDGQANQPQYF.

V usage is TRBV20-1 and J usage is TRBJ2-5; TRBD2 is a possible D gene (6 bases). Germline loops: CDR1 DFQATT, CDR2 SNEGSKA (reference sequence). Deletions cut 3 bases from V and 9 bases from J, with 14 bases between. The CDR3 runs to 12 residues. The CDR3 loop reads CSASKVREPQYF. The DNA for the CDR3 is TGCAGTGCTAGTAAGGTTCGGGAGCCCCAGTACTTC.

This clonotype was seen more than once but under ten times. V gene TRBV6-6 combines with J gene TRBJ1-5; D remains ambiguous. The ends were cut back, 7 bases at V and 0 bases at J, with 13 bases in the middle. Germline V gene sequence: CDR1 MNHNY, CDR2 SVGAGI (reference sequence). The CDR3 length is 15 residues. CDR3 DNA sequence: TGTGCCAGCAACCGGCAGCCTACTAGCAATCAGCCCCAGCATTTT. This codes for CASNRQPTSNQPQHF.

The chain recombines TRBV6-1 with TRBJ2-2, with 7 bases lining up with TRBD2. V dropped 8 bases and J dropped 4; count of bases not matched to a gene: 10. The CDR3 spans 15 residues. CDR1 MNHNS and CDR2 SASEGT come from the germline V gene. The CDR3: CASGTGGTTTGELFF. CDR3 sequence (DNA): TGTGCCAGCGGCACGGGGGGTACGACCACCGGGGAGCTGTTTTTT.

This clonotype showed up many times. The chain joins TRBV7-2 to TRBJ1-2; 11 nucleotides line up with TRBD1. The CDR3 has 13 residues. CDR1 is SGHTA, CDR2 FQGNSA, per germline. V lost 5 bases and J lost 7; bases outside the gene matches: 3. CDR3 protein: CASSTDRGLGYTF. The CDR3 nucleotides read TGTGCCAGCAGCACGGACAGGGGGCTTGGCTACACCTTC.

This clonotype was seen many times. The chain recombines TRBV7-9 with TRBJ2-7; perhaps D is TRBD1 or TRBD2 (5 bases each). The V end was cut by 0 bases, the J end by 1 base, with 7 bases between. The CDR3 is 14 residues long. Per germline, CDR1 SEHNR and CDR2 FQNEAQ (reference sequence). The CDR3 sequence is CASSLAGVSYEQYF. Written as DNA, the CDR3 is TGTGCCAGCAGCTTAGCGGGGGTTTCCTACGAGCAGTACTTC.

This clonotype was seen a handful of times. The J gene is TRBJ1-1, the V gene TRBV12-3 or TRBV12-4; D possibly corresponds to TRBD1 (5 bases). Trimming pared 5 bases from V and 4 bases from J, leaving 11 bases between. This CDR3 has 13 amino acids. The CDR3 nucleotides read TGTGCCAGCAGTCAGGGATTGGGCACTGAAGCTTTCTTT. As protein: CASSQGLGTEAFF.